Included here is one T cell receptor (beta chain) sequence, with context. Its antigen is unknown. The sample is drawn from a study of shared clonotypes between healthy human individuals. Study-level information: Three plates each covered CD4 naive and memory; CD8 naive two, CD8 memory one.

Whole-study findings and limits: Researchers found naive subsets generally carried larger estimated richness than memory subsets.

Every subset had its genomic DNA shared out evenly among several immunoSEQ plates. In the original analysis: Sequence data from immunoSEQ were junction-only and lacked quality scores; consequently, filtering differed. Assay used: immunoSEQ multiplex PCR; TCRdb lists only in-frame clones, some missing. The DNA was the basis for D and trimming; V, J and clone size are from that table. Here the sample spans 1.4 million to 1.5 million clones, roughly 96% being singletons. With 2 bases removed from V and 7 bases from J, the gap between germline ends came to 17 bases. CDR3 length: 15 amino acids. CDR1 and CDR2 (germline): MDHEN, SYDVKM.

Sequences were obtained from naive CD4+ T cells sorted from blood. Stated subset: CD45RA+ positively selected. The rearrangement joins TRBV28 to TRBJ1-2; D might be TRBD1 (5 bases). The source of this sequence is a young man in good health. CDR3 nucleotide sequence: TGTGCCAGCAGTTTAAGGGGTCTACCGGAGGGTGGCTACACCTTC. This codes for CASSLRGLPEGGYTF.